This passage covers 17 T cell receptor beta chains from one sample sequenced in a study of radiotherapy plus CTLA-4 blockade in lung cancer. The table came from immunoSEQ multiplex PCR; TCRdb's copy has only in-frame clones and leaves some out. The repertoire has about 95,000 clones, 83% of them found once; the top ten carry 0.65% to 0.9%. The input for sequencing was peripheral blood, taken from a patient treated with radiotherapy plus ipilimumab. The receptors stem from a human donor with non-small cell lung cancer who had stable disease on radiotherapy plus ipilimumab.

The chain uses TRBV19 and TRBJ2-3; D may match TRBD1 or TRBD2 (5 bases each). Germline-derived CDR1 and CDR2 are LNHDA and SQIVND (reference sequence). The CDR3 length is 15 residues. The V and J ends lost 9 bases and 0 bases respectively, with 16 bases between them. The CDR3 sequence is CASRRGRGSTDTQYF. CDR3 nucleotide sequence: TGTGCCAGCCGACGGGGACGGGGCAGCACAGATACGCAGTATTTT.

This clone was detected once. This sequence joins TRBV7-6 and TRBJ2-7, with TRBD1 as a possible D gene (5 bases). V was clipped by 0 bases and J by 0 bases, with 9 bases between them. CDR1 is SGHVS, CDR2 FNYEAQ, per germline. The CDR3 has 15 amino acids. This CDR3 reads CASSLAQDSSYEQYF. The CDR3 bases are TGTGCCAGCAGCTTAGCACAGGATAGCTCCTACGAGCAGTACTTC.

CDR3 bases: TGTGCCAGCAGCCAAGATGACCGGGGGCCGACGTTCTTC. As protein: CASSQDDRGPTFF. The chain combines TRBV4-2 with TRBJ2-1, with D possibly called TRBD1 or TRBD2 (6 bases each). The ends were cut back, 0 bases at V and 15 bases at J, with 15 bases in the middle. The CDR3 length is 13 residues. Germline V gene data show CDR1 as LGHNA and CDR2 as YNFKEQ.

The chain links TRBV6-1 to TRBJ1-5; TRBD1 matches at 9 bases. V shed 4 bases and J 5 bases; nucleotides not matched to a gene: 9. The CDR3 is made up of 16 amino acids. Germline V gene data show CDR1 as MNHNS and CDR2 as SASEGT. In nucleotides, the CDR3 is TGTGCCAGCAGTGTTCATCCGACAGGGGGAGATCAGCCCCAGCATTTT. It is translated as CASSVHPTGGDQPQHF.

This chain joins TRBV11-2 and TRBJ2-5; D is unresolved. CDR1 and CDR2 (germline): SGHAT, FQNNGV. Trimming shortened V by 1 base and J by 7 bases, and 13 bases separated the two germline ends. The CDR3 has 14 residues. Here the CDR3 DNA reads TGTGCCAGCAGCTTAGGGGAATGGGTGAGGACCCAGTACTTC. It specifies CASSLGEWVRTQYF.

CDR3 sequence (DNA): TGTGCCAGCAGCTTAGCTTCTCGCGGGAGGGCCGCCAGGTTCTTC. It yields the protein CASSLASRGRAARFF. The chain is built from TRBV11-2 and TRBJ2-1; 9 bases are a match to TRBD2. From germline, CDR1 is SGHAT and CDR2 FQNNGV. V trimming: 1 base; J trimming: 15 bases; junction bases outside the gene matches: 13. This CDR3 is built from 15 residues.

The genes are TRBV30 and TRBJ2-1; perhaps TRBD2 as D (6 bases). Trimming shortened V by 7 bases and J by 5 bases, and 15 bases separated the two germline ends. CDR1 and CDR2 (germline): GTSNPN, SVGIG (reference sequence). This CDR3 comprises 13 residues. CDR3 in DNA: TGTGCCTACAAACGGGAGCGACACAATGAGCAGTTCTTC. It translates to CAYKRERHNEQFF.

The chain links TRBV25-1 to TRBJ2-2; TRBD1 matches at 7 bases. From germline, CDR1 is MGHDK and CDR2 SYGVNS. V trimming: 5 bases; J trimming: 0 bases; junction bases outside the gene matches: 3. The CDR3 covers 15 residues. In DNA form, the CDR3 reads TGTGCCAGCAGTTCCGGGACAGCGAACACCGGGGAGCTGTTTTTT. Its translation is CASSSGTANTGELFF. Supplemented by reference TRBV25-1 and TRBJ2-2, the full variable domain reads EADIYQTPRYLVIGTGKKITLECSQTMGHDKMYWYQQDPGMELHLIHYSYGVNSTEKGDLSSESTVSRIRTEHFPLTLESARPSHTSQYLCASSSGTANTGELFFGEGSRLTVL.

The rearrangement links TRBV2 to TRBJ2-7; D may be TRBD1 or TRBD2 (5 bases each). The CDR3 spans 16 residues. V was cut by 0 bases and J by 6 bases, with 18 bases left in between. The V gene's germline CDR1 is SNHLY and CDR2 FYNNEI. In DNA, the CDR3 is TGTGCCAGCAGTGAAGCGCGAGCCCAGGGACCCCTCGAGCAGTACTTC. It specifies CASSEARAQGPLEQYF.

The CDR3 sequence is CASVLGGNTGELFF. The DNA for the CDR3 is TGTGCCAGCGTCCTGGGGGGGAACACCGGGGAGCTGTTTTTT. The genes are TRBV6-6 and TRBJ2-2; weak D call: TRBD2 (6 bases). The V end was cut by 8 bases, the J end by 1 base, with 11 bases between. Germline loops: CDR1 MNHNY, CDR2 SVGAGI (reference sequence). This CDR3 has 14 residues.

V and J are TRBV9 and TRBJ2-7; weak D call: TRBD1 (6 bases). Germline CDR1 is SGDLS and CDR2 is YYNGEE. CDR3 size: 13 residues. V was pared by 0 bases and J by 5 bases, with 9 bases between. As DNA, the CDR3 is TGTGCCAGCAGCGTAGCAGGGGTCAACGAGCAGTACTTC. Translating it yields CASSVAGVNEQYF.

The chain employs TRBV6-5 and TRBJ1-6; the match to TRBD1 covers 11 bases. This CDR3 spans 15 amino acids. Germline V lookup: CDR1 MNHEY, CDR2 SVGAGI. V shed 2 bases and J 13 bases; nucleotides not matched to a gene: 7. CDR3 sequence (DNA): TGTGCCAGCAGTTACGAGGGACAGGGGGGTGACCCCCTCCACTTT. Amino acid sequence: CASSYEGQGGDPLHF.

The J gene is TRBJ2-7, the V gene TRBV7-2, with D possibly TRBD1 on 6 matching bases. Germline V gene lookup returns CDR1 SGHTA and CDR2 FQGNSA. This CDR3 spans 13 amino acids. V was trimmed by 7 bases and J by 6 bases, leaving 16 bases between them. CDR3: CASTKGRGFEQYF. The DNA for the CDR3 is TGTGCCAGCACAAAGGGCAGGGGCTTCGAGCAGTACTTC.

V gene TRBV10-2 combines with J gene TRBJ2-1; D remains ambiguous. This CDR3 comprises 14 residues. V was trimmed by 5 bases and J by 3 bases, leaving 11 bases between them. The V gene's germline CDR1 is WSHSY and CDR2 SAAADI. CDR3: CASSQVRGYNEQFF. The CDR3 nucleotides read TGCGCCAGCAGTCAAGTAAGAGGCTACAATGAGCAGTTCTTC.

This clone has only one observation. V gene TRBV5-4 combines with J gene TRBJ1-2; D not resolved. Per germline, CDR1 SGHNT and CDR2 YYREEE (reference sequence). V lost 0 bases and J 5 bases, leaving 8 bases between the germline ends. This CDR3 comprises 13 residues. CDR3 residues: CASSLDSMYGYTF. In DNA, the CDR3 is TGTGCCAGCAGCTTGGACAGTATGTATGGCTACACCTTC. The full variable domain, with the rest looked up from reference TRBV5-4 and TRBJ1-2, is ETGVTQSPTHLIKTRGQQVTLRCSSQSGHNTVSWYQQALGQGPQFIFQYYREEENGRGNFPPRFSGLQFPNYSSELNVNALELDDSALYLCASSLDSMYGYTFGSGTRLTVV.

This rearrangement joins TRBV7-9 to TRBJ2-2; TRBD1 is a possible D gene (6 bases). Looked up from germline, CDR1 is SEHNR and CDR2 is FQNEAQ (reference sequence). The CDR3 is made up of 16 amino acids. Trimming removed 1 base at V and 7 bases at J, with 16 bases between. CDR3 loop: CASSLVWPGEGGELFF. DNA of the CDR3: TGTGCCAGCAGCTTAGTCTGGCCAGGGGAAGGCGGGGAGCTGTTTTTT.

The CDR3 region has the DNA TGTGCCAGCAGCTTAGATGGGACAGGCCCGTTTTTT. Translating gives CASSLDGTGPFF. The rearrangement joins TRBV11-3 to TRBJ1-4; 8 bases align to TRBD1. Germline values: CDR1 SGHNT, CDR2 YENEEA. Germline trimming cut 0 bases from V and 16 bases from J; bases unmatched to any gene: 4. The CDR3 totals 12 residues.